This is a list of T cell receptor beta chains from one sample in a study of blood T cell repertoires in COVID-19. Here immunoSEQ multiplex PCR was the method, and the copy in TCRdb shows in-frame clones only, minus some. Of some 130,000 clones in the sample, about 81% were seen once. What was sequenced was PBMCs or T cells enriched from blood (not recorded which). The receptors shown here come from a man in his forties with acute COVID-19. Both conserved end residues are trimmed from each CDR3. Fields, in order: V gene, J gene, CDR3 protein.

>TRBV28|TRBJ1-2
ASNRQGLTYGYT
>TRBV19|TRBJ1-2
ASSIAGQGDYGYT
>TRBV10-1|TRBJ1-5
ASSESTATGGLENQPQH
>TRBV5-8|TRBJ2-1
ASSLKQLSYNEQF
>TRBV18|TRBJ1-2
ASSPSTLGGYT
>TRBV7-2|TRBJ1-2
ASSFVGGAGYT
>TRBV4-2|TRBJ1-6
ASSFTGNPYNSPLH
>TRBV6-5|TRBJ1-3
ASSDRAGVVDTIY
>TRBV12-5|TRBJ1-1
ASGSGVSFTEAF
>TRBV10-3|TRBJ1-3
AISGQGAVSGNTIY
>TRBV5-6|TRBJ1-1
ASSLGGSAEAF
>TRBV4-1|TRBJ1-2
ASSQTENYGYT
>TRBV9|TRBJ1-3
ASTNSGNTIY
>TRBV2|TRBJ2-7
ASKNLAAYEQY
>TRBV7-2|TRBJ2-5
ASSLWGSVAGVGETQY
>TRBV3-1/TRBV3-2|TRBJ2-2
ASSHKGAGGELF
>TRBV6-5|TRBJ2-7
ASSYPGQGGYEQY
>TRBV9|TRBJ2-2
ASSLQLGTNTGELF
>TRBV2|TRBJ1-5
ASSEQGYQPQH
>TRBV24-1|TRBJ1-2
ATSDPGRGRGYT
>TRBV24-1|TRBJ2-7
ATSDPISYEQY
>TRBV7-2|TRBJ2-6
ASSFAGTALSGANVLT
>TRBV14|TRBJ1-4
ASSRGQSNEKLF
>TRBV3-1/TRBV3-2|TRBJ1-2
ASSQAGGEGYT
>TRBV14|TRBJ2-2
ASSQVPGRPAGGPTNTGELF
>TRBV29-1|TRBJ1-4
SADGGTGGEKLF
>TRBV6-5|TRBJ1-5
ASRGTGDQPQH
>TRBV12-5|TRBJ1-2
ASGLDRGYYGYT
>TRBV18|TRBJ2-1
ASSPAAGGLNEQF
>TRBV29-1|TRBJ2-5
SVQALQETQY
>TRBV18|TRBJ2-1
ASSPGASSYNEQF
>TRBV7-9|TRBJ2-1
ASSLPGGGEQF
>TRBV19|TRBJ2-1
ASSIEGGGWNEQF
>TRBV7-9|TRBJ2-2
ASSFGGTNTGELF
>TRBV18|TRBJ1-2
ASSPDRQDYGYT
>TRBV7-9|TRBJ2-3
ASSSGLALTDTQY
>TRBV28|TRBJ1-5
ASRPSGYQPQH
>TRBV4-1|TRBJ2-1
ASSQDGPSGFSYNEQF
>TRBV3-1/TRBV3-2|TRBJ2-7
ASSQGDYSYEQY
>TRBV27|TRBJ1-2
ASSLSGDSPHSNYGYT
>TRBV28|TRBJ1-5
ASSPPGSNQPQH
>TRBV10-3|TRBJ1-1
ATLRDSNTEAF
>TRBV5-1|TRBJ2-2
ASSTGGDGELF
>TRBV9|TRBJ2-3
ASSAIAGGGEDTQY
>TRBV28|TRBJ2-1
ASTLPQNYNEQF
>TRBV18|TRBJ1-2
ASSPDRGRNYGYT
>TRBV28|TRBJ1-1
ASSSSGTANTEAF
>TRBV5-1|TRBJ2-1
ASSFLGQNNEQF
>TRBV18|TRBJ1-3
ASSHNLRTGVSSGNTIY
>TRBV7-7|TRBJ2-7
ASSTGQGDYEQY
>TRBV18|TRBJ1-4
ASSPGEPISTNEKLF
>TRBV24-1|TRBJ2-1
ATSDNSGGTYNEQF
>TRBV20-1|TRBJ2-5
SAGPQETQY
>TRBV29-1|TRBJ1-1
SVEAGGGFTEAF
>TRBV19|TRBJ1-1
ASSTGFTEAF
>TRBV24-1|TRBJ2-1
ATSGSSAQGLAENNEQF
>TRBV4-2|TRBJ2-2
ASSPGGGELF
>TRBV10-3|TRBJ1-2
AISGGGGGYT
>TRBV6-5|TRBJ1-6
ASSQQGALSPLH